Listed below are T cell receptor beta chains from one sample, sequenced in a study of read filtering for tumor transcriptome and immune sequencing. Via MiXCR, TCRdb re-called the reads, giving one row per CDR3 protein. Among about 57,000 distinct CDR3 sequences listed, roughly 20% were seen once. Sequencing was carried out using a population of CD138-negative cells sorted from bone marrow. The receptors here all came from a donor older than 35 with multiple myeloma. Each CDR3 is given with its conserved first and last residue. A D gene is named only where the DNA matches it firmly. Clone size is not always given. Where it is, it says once, few, many or a class for expanded clones.

size	D	V	J	DNA	CDR3
few	.	TRBV10-3	TRBJ1-1	TGTGCCATCAAGGTGGCGGGATTGAACACTGAAGCTTTCTTT	CAIKVAGLNTEAFF
many	.	TRBV7-9	TRBJ1-5	TGTGCCAGCAGCTCCGGACAGATCAATCAGCCCCAGCATTTT	CASSSGQINQPQHF
once	.	TRBV4-2	TRBJ2-6	TGTGCCAGCAACCAAGATCCGGGCGGATCTGGGGCCAACGTCCTGACTTTC	CASNQDPGGSGANVLTF
.	.	TRBV20-1	TRBJ1-5	TGCAGTGCTAGAGATCTCCCCGGGGTCGCGGATGATAGCAATCAGCCCCAGCATTTT	CSARDLPGVADDSNQPQHF
few	.	TRBV20-1	TRBJ1-5	TGCAGTGCTAGCCGGGGGCCGAGTCAGCCCCAGCATTTT	CSASRGPSQPQHF
many	.	TRBV12-3/TRBV12-4	TRBJ2-3	TGTGCCAGCCAAACACTAACCTACACAGATACGCAGTATTTT	CASQTLTYTDTQYF
many	.	TRBV18	TRBJ2-5	TGTGCCAGCTCACCCAGACAGGCTGACCAAGAGACCCAGTACTTC	CASSPRQADQETQYF
many	.	TRBV28	TRBJ1-1	TGTGCCAGCAGTTCCCCGCTAAAGAACGCTGAAGCTTTCTTT	CASSSPLKNAEAFF
.	.	TRBV5-1	TRBJ2-5	TGTGCCAGCAGCGTCATCGGGCAGATCCAAGAGACCCAGTACTTC	CASSVIGQIQETQYF
many	TRBD1	TRBV19	TRBJ2-6	TGTGCCAGTAACCCGTTGGGACAGGGCAATTACGGGGCCAACGTCCTGACTTTC	CASNPLGQGNYGANVLTF
.	.	TRBV6-2/TRBV6-3	TRBJ2-1	TGTGCCAGTGCATTTGGAAAATACAATGAGCAGTTCTTC	CASAFGKYNEQFF
.	.	TRBV7-8	TRBJ2-2	TGTGCCAGCAGCTTAGGGCCTGGAATGGGCGGGGAGCTGTTTTTT	CASSLGPGMGGELFF
medium-sized	TRBD2	TRBV5-1	TRBJ2-1	TGCGCCAGCAGCTCCAGCGGGGGATACAGTGAGCAGTTCTTC	CASSSSGGYSEQFF
few	.	TRBV24-1	TRBJ2-3	TGTGCCACCAGTGATGCCGGGAGTAGCACAGATACGCAGTATTTT	CATSDAGSSTDTQYF
many	TRBD2	TRBV28	TRBJ2-3	TGTGCCAGCAACCCTAGCGGGAGAGTTACAGATACGCAGTATTTT	CASNPSGRVTDTQYF
many	.	TRBV12-3/TRBV12-4	TRBJ1-6	TGTGCCAGCAGAGGCTCGGGACGGGAGAATTCACCCCTCCACTTT	CASRGSGRENSPLHF
many	TRBD1	TRBV2	TRBJ2-3	TGTGCCAGCAGTATCCGGACAGGGGGCACAGATACGCAGTATTTT	CASSIRTGGTDTQYF
many	TRBD2	TRBV18	TRBJ2-2	TGTGCCAGCTCTCCAAGAGGGACTAGCGGGAAGAACACCGGGGAGCTGTTTTTT	CASSPRGTSGKNTGELFF
many	.	TRBV12-5	TRBJ1-1	TGTGCTAGTGGTTTGGCTCCAGGGACAGAAGCTTTCTTT	CASGLAPGTEAFF
many	.	TRBV28	TRBJ1-1	TGTGCCAGCAACGAGCGCACTGAAGCTTTCTTT	CASNERTEAFF
many	TRBD1	TRBV28	TRBJ2-3	TGTGCCAGCAGTGGGGGACAGGGTTTTCATACGCAGTATTTT	CASSGGQGFHTQYF
many	.	TRBV28	TRBJ1-1	TGTGCCAGCTCCATAGCCGGGGACACTGAAGCTTTCTTT	CASSIAGDTEAFF
few	.	TRBV27	TRBJ2-3	TGTGCCAGCAGTTCCTTTAATACCGGGAGCACAGATACGCAGTATTTT	CASSSFNTGSTDTQYF
many	.	TRBV29-1	TRBJ2-1	TGCAGCCTTATTTTAGGGACCGGTGCCCTGTTCTTC	CSLILGTGALFF
many	.	TRBV19	TRBJ2-7	TGTGCCAGTAGTATTTCCGGTGACGGAGGCTACGAGCAGTACTTC	CASSISGDGGYEQYF
many	.	TRBV6-8	TRBJ1-1	TGTGCCAGCCGACCGGGAGGGAACACTGAAGCTTTCTTT	CASRPGGNTEAFF
many	.	TRBV7-2	TRBJ1-5	TGTGCCAGCAGCTTAACCTATAGCAATCAGCCCCAGCATTTT	CASSLTYSNQPQHF
many	.	TRBV20-1	TRBJ2-7	TGCAGTGCTAGAGATCGATCTCACAGCTGGGAGCAGTACTTC	CSARDRSHSWEQYF
many	TRBD2	TRBV29-1	TRBJ2-3	TGCAGCGTCCCAAGAGCGGGAGGGGTAGATACGCAGTATTTT	CSVPRAGGVDTQYF
.	.	TRBV6-5	TRBJ2-5	.	CAGTSGETQYFF
.	.	TRBV4-1	TRBJ2-1	TGCGCCAGCAGACGAACAGGGAGGAGTGAGCAGTTCTTC	CASRRTGRSEQFF
many	.	TRBV3-1	TRBJ2-1	TGTGCCAGCAGCCAAGTGGTCGACAATGAGCAGTTCTTC	CASSQVVDNEQFF
many	.	TRBV18	TRBJ2-2	TGTGCCAGCTCACCAACAGCGGAAGCGAACACCGGGGAGCTGTTTTTT	CASSPTAEANTGELFF
many	.	TRBV5-5	TRBJ2-5	TGTGCCAGCAGCTTTCTATTGACTGGCGAGACCCAGTACTTC	CASSFLLTGETQYF
.	TRBD1	TRBV5-6	TRBJ1-2	TGTGCCAGCACCCGGACAGGGGAAGACTATGGCTACACCTTC	CASTRTGEDYGYTF
many	TRBD2	TRBV30	TRBJ2-7	TGTGCCTGGAGTGTAGCGGGAGGCTACGAGCAGTACTTC	CAWSVAGGYEQYF
many	.	TRBV12-3/TRBV12-4	TRBJ2-6	TGTGCCAGTAGTCGTTGGCAGGGTGCTGGGGCCAACGTCCTGACTTTC	CASSRWQGAGANVLTF
medium-sized	.	TRBV28	TRBJ2-1	TGTGCCAGCAGTGGGTTCGGGACTTTCTCCTACAATGAGCAGTTCTTC	CASSGFGTFSYNEQFF
.	TRBD2	TRBV12-3/TRBV12-4	TRBJ2-2	TGTGCCAGCAGTTTAAGGTTGGGGCTAGCGGCGAACACCGGGGAGCTGTTTTTT	CASSLRLGLAANTGELFF
many	.	TRBV28	TRBJ2-6	TGTGCCAGCAGTCAGTACGGGACTGGGGCCAACGTCCTGACTTTC	CASSQYGTGANVLTF
many	.	TRBV3-1	TRBJ2-1	TGTGCCAGCAGCCAAAGGGGGTCGGGGGAGCAGTTCTTC	CASSQRGSGEQFF
medium-sized	.	TRBV12-3/TRBV12-4	TRBJ2-1	TGTGCCAGCAGTTTAGCGGGGAGCTCCTACAATGAGCAGTTCTTC	CASSLAGSSYNEQFF
few	TRBD1	TRBV12-3/TRBV12-4	TRBJ2-1	TGTGCCAGCAGCTCCGAGGCAGGGGGCTCCTACAATGAGCAGTTCTTC	CASSSEAGGSYNEQFF
many	.	TRBV2	TRBJ2-7	TGTGCCAGCAGCCGGGTCTCGGGCTACGAGCAGTACTTC	CASSRVSGYEQYF
few	.	TRBV28	TRBJ1-3	TGTGCCAGCAGTTTACCCGGACGGAGCTCTGGAAACACCATATATTTT	CASSLPGRSSGNTIYF
many	.	TRBV5-1	TRBJ2-1	TGCGCCAGCAGCTTGGAAGGGGGGCGCGGTCATGAGCAGTTCTTC	CASSLEGGRGHEQFF
.	.	TRBV5-1	TRBJ1-1	TGCGCCAGCAGCTTGGAGACAGGGAACACTGAAGCTTTCTTT	CASSLETGNTEAFF
once	TRBD1	TRBV28	TRBJ1-2	TGTGCCAGCAGTCTTAAGGGACAGGGGTTCTATGGCTACACCTTC	CASSLKGQGFYGYTF
many	.	TRBV7-9	TRBJ2-1	TGTGCCAGCAGCCAAAATCACCCAGGGGAGATCCCCAATGAGCAGTTCTTC	CASSQNHPGEIPNEQFF
many	.	TRBV6-6	TRBJ2-5	TGTGCCAGCAGTTATTGGGAGGGGGACCAAGAGACCCAGTACTTC	CASSYWEGDQETQYF
many	.	TRBV7-2	TRBJ1-1	TGTGCCAGCAGCGCCCCATACACTGAAGCTTTCTTT	CASSAPYTEAFF
.	TRBD1	TRBV28	TRBJ2-3	TGTGCCAGCAGTTTAACAGGGGGCGGATTTGATACGCAGTATTTT	CASSLTGGGFDTQYF